The 4 T cell receptor beta chains in this list originate from one sample, sequenced in a study of blood T cell repertoires in COVID-19. The table came from immunoSEQ multiplex PCR; TCRdb's copy has only in-frame clones and leaves some out. The data show fewer than 250,000 clones, 83% seen once. The specimen sequenced was PBMCs or T cells enriched from blood (not recorded which). The origin of the receptors is a woman aged 40 to 50 who had been exposed to COVID-19.

J is TRBJ2-7 and V is TRBV6-5; 10 bases map to TRBD1. CDR1 is MNHEY, CDR2 SVGAGI, per germline. This CDR3 comprises 14 residues. With 8 bases clipped from V and 7 bases from J, the junction kept 11 bases outside the gene matches. The CDR3 is CASSWGTGANEQYF. DNA of the CDR3: TGTGCCAGCTCCTGGGGGACAGGGGCGAATGAGCAGTACTTC.

This clone has just a few counts. The chain has TRBV6-4 and TRBJ1-5; D might be TRBD1 (5 bases). The V end was cut by 4 bases, the J end by 5 bases, with 9 bases between. Germline loops: CDR1 MRHNA, CDR2 SNTAGT. The CDR3 consists of 13 residues. CDR3 DNA sequence: TGTGCCAGCAGTGTCGACAGTCATCAGCCCCAGCATTTT. Amino acid sequence: CASSVDSHQPQHF.

Turning to this clone: Other nucleotide sequences from this sample produce the same CDR3. The chain combines TRBV18 with TRBJ2-2, with TRBD1 identical over 9 bases. The CDR3 has 15 amino acids. CDR1 is KGHSH and CDR2 is LQKENI in the germline V gene. The trim removed 3 bases at V and 1 base at J, leaving 0 bases unmatched. Here the CDR3 DNA reads TGTGCCAGCTCACCGGGACAGGGGAACACCGGGGAGCTGTTTTTT. Protein sequence: CASSPGQGNTGELFF.

The chain carries TRBV7-9 and TRBJ1-4, with D unclear. This CDR3 spans 18 amino acids. Trimming took off 1 base at V and 0 bases at J, with 15 bases between the two ends. Per germline, CDR1 SEHNR and CDR2 FQNEAQ (reference sequence). CDR3 amino acids: CASSLGAELRPTNEKLFF. CDR3 in DNA: TGTGCCAGCAGCTTAGGGGCAGAGCTTCGACCAACTAATGAAAAACTGTTTTTT.